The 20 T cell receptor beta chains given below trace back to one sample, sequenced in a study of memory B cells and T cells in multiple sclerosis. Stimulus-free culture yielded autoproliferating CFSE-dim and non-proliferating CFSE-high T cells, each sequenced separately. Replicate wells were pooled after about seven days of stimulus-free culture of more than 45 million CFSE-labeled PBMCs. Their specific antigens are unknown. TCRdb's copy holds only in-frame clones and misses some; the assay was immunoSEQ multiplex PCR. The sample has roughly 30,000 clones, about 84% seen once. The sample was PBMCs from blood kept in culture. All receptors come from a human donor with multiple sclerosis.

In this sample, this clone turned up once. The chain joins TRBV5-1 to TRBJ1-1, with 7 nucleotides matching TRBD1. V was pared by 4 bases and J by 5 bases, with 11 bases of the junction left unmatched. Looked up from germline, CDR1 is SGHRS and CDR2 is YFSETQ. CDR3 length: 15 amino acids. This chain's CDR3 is CASSPPTGWGTEAFF. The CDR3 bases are TGCGCCAGCAGCCCTCCGACAGGGTGGGGTACTGAAGCTTTCTTT.

The CDR3 sequence: CASSFPDTDTQYF. CDR3 in DNA: TGTGCCAGCAGCTTCCCGGACACAGATACGCAGTATTTT. The chain carries TRBV7-9 and TRBJ2-3; D not certain. The CDR3 spans 13 residues. Germline CDR1 SEHNR, CDR2 FQNEAQ (reference sequence). V lost 3 bases and J 2 bases, leaving 6 bases between the germline ends. The full variable domain, its missing parts supplied by reference TRBV7-9 and TRBJ2-3, is DTGVSQNPRHKITKRGQNVTFRCDPISEHNRLYWYRQTLGQGPEFLTYFQNEAQLEKSRLLSDRFSAERPKGSFSTLEIQRTEQGDSAMYLCASSFPDTDTQYFGPGTRLTVL.

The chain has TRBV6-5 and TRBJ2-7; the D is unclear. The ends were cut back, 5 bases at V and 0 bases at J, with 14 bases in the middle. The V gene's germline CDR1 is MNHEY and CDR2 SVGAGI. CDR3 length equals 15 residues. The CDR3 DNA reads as TGTGCCAGCAGTATGACGGGCCCGAGCTCCTACGAGCAGTACTTC. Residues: CASSMTGPSSYEQYF.

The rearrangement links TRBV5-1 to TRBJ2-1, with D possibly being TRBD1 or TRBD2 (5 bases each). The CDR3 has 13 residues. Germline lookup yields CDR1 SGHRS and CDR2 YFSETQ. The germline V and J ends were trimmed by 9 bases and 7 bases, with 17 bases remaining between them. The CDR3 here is CATLKIGENEQFF. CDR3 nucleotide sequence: TGCGCCACCCTTAAGATAGGGGAGAATGAGCAGTTCTTC.

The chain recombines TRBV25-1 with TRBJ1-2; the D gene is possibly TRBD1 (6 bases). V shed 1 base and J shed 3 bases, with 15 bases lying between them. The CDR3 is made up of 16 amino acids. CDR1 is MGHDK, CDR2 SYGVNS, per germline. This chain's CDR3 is CASSEFGTSAYYGYTF. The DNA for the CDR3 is TGTGCCAGCAGTGAATTTGGGACATCAGCCTACTATGGCTACACCTTC.

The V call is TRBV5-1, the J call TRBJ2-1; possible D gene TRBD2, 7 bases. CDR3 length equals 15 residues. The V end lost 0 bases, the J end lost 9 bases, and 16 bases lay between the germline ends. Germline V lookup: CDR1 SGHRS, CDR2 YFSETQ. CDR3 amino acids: CASSLAPSGGPEQFF. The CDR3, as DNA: TGCGCCAGCAGCTTGGCTCCCTCCGGGGGGCCTGAGCAGTTCTTC.

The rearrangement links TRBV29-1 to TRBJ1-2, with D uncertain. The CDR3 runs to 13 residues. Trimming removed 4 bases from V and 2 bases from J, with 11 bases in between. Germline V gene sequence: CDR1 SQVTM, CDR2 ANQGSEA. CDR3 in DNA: TGCAGCGTTGGCCGGCAGGAAAACTATGGCTACACCTTC. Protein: CSVGRQENYGYTF.

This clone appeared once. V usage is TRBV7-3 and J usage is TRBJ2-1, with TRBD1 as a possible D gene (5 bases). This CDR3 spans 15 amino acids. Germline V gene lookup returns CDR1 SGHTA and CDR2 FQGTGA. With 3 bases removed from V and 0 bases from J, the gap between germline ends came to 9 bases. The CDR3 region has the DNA TGTGCCAGCAGCTTCAGGGTAGGCTCCTACAATGAGCAGTTCTTC. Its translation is CASSFRVGSYNEQFF.

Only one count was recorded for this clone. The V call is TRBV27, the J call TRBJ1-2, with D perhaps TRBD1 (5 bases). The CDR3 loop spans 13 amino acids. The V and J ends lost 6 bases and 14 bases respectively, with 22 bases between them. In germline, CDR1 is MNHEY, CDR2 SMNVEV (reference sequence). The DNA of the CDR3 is TGTGCCAGCAGGGGGGACGGGTGGGATTTTTGGACCTTC. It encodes CASRGDGWDFWTF.

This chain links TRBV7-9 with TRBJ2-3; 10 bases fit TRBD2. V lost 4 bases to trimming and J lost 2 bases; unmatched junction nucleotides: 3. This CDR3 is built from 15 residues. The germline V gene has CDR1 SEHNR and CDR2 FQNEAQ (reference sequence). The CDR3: CASSSTSGNTDTQYF. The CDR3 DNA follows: TGTGCCAGCAGCTCCACTAGCGGGAACACAGATACGCAGTATTTT.

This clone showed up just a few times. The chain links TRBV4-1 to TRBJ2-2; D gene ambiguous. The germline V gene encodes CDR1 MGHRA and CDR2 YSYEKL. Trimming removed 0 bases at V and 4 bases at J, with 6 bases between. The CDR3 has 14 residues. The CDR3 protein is CASSQDRRTGELFF. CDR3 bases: TGCGCCAGCAGCCAAGACAGACGCACCGGGGAGCTGTTTTTT.

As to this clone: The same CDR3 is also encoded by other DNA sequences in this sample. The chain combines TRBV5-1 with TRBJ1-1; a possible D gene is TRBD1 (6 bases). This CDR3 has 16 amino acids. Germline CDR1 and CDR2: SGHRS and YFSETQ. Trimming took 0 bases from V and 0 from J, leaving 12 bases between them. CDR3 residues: CASSLDATGLNTEAFF. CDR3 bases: TGCGCCAGCAGCTTGGACGCAACAGGGTTGAACACTGAAGCTTTCTTT.

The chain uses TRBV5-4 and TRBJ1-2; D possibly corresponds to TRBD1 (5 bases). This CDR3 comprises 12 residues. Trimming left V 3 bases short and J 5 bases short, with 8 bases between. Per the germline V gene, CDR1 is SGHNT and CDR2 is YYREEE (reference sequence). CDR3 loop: CASSSGPYGYTF. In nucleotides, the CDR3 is TGTGCCAGCAGCTCAGGGCCTTATGGCTACACCTTC.

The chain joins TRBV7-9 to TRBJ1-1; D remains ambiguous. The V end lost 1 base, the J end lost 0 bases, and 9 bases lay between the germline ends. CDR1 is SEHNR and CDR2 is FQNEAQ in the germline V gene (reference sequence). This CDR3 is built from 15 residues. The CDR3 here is CASSLGANMNTEAFF. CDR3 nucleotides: TGTGCCAGCAGCTTAGGGGCCAACATGAACACTGAAGCTTTCTTT. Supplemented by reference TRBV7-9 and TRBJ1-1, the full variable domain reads DTGVSQNPRHKITKRGQNVTFRCDPISEHNRLYWYRQTLGQGPEFLTYFQNEAQLEKSRLLSDRFSAERPKGSFSTLEIQRTEQGDSAMYLCASSLGANMNTEAFFGQGTRLTVV.

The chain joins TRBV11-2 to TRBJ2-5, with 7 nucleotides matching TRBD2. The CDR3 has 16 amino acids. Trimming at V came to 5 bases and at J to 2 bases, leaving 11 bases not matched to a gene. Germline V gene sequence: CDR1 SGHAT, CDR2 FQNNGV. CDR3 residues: CASSRVGGLLQETQYF. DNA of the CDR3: TGTGCCAGCAGCCGGGTGGGAGGGCTGCTGCAAGAGACCCAGTACTTC.

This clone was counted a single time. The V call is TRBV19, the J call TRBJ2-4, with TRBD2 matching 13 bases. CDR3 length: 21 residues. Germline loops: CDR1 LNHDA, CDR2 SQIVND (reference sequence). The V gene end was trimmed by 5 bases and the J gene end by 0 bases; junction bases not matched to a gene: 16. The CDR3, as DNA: TGTGCCAGTAGTTCCTTTTCCTGGACTAGCGGGAGCAGCCTAGCCAAAAACATTCAGTACTTC. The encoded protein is CASSSFSWTSGSSLAKNIQYF.

The chain's CDR3 is CASSPNTYGATNEKLFF. As DNA, the CDR3 is TGTGCCAGCAGCCCCAACACTTACGGCGCAACTAATGAAAAACTGTTTTTT. The genes are TRBV7-6 and TRBJ1-4; D ambiguous. The germline V gene encodes CDR1 SGHVS and CDR2 FNYEAQ. The CDR3 has 17 amino acids. V lost 5 bases to trimming and J lost 0 bases, with 16 bases between them.

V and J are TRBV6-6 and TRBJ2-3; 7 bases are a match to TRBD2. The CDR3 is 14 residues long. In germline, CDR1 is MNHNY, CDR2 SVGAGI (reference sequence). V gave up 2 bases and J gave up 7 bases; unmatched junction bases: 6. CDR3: CASSYLGLPNTQYF. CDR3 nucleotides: TGTGCCAGCAGTTACCTGGGACTACCCAATACGCAGTATTTT.

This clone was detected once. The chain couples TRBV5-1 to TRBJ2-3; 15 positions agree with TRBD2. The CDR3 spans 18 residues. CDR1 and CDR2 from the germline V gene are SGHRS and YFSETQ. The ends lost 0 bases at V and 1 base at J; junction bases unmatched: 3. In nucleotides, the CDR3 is TGCGCCAGCAGCTTGGAGGGACTAGCGGGAGGCCGCACAGATACGCAGTATTTT. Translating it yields CASSLEGLAGGRTDTQYF.

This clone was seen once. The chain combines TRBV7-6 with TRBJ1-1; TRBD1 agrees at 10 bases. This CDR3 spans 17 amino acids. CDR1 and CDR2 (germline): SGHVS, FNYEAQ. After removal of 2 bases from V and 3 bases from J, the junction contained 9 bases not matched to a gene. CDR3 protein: CASSLRTTGGADTEAFF. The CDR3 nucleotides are TGTGCCAGCAGCTTAAGAACGACAGGGGGCGCGGACACTGAAGCTTTCTTT.